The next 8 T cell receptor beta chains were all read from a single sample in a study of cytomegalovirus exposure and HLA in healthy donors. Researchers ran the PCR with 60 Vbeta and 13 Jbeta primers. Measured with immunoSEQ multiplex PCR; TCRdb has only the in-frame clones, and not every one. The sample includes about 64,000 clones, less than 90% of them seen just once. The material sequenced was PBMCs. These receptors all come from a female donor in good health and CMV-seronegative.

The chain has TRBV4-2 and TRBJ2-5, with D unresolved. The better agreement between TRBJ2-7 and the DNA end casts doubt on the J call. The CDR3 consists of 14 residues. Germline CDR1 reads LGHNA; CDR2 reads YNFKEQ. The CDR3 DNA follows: TGTGCCAGCAGCCAAGAGTTAAGAGCCTACGAGCAGTACTTC. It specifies CASSQELRAYEQYF.

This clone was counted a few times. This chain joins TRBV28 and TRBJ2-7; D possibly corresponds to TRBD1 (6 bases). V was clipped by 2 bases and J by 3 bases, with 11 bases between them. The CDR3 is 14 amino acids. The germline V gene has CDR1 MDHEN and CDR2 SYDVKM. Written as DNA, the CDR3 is TGTGCCAGCAGTTTAGCCAGGGGTAACTACGAGCAGTACTTC. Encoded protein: CASSLARGNYEQYF.

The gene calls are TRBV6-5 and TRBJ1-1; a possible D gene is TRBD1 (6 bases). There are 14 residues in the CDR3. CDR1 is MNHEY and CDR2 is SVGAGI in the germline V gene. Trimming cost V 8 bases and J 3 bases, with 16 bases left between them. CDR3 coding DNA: TGTGCCAGCCAGAGACAGGAGGATGACACTGAAGCTTTCTTT. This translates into CASQRQEDDTEAFF.

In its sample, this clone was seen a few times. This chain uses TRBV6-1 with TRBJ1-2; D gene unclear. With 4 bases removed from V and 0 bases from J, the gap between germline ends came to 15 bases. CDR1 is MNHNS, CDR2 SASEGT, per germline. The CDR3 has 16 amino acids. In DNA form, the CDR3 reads TGTGCCAGCAGTGCCGTGTCAGATATTCCTAACTATGGCTACACCTTC. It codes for CASSAVSDIPNYGYTF.

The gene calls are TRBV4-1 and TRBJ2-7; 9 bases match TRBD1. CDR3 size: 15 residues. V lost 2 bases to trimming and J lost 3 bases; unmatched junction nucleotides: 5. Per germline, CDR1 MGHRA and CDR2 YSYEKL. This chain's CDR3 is CASSQTPGQGYEQYF. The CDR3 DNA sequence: TGCGCCAGCAGCCAAACCCCGGGACAGGGCTACGAGCAGTACTTC.

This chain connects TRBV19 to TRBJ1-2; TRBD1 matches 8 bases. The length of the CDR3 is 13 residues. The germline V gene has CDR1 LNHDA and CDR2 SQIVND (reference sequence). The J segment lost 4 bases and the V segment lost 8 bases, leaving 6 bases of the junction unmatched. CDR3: CASATGQVYGYTF. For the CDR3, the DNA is TGTGCCAGTGCGACGGGACAGGTCTATGGCTACACCTTC. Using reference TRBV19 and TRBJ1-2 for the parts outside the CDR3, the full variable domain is DGGITQSPKYLFRKEGQNVTLSCEQNLNHDAMYWYRQDPGQGLRLIYYSQIVNDFQKGDIAEGYSVSREKKESFPLTVTSAQKNPTAFYLCASATGQVYGYTFGSGTRLTVV.

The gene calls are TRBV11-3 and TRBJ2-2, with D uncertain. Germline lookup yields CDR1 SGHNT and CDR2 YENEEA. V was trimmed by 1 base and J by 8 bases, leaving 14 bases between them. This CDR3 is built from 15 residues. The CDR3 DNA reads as TGTGCCAGCAGCTTAGGCCCCTCTTCGAGGGGGGAGCTGTTTTTT. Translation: CASSLGPSSRGELFF. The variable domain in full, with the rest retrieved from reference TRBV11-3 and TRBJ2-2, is EAGVVQSPRYKIIEKKQPVAFWCNPISGHNTLYWYLQNLGQGPELLIRYENEEAVDDSQLPKDRFSAERLKGVDSTLKIQPAELGDSAVYLCASSLGPSSRGELFFGEGSRLTVL.

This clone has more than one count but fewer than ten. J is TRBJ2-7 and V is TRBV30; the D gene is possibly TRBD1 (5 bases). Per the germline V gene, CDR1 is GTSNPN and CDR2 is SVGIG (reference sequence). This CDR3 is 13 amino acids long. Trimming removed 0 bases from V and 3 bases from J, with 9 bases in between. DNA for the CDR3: TGTGCCTGGAGTGTGGGGCAGTTCTACGAGCAGTACTTC. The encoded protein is CAWSVGQFYEQYF. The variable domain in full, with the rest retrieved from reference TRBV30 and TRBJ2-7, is SQTIHQWPATLVQPVGSPLSLECTVEGTSNPNLYWYRQAAGRGLQLLFYSVGIGQISSEVPQNLSASRPQDRQFILSSKKLLLSDSGFYLCAWSVGQFYEQYFGPGTRLTVT.